These T cell receptor beta chains were read from a single sample in a study of blood T cell repertoires in COVID-19. The table came from immunoSEQ multiplex PCR; TCRdb's copy has only in-frame clones and leaves some out. The sample has tens of thousands of clones, around 89% seen once. Sequencing was done on a sample of PBMCs or T cells enriched from blood (not recorded which). These receptors originate from a woman aged 50 to 65 with acute COVID-19. CDR3s include the opening cysteine and the closing phenylalanine or tryptophan. The D gene is left open where the match is weak. Rows give clone size only sometimes, using once, few, many, or a class for an expanded clone.

abundance	d_gene	v_gene	j_gene	CDR3aa	CDR3nt
-	-	TRBV30	TRBJ1-1	CAQTRGMNTEAFF	TGTGCCCAGACTCGGGGAATGAACACTGAAGCTTTCTTT
once	-	TRBV11-1	TRBJ1-1	CASSLASTAEAFF	TGTGCCAGCAGCTTAGCATCGACAGCTGAAGCTTTCTTT
-	-	TRBV19	TRBJ1-3	CASSIVAGSSGNTIYF	TGTGCCAGTAGTATAGTGGCCGGGAGCTCTGGAAACACCATATATTTT
-	-	TRBV6-5	TRBJ2-7	CASTSRDTSYEQYF	TGTGCCAGCACTAGCCGGGACACATCCTACGAGCAGTACTTC
-	TRBD1	TRBV6-5	TRBJ1-2	CASTQPWTGLYGYTF	TGTGCCAGCACCCAACCCTGGACAGGACTCTATGGCTACACCTTC
-	-	TRBV30	TRBJ1-1	CAWSVNPARKERTEAFF	TGTGCCTGGAGTGTAAACCCGGCCAGGAAAGAGAGAACTGAAGCTTTCTTT
-	TRBD2	TRBV27	TRBJ2-2	CASTPLAGTSTGELFF	TGTGCCAGCACTCCCCTAGCGGGAACGTCCACCGGGGAGCTGTTTTTT
-	TRBD1	TRBV18	TRBJ2-7	CASSRQGAYEQYF	TGTGCCAGCTCACGACAGGGGGCCTACGAGCAGTACTTC
-	TRBD1	TRBV2	TRBJ1-1	CASSQTGVNTEAFF	TGTGCCAGCAGTCAGACAGGGGTCAACACTGAAGCTTTCTTT
few	TRBD1	TRBV5-1	TRBJ1-2	CASSLGQEDGYTF	TGCGCCAGCAGCCTGGGACAGGAGGATGGCTACACCTTC
-	TRBD1	TRBV27	TRBJ2-7	CASSPIRDSTNYEQYF	TGTGCCAGCAGCCCAATCCGGGACAGCACAAACTACGAGCAGTACTTC
-	-	TRBV3-1/TRBV3-2	TRBJ1-2	CASSQVGQPYGYTF	TGTGCCAGCAGCCAAGTGGGACAACCTTATGGCTACACCTTC
few	-	TRBV11-3	TRBJ1-1	CASSFTGYTEAFF	TGTGCCAGCAGCTTTACAGGGTACACTGAAGCTTTCTTT
-	-	TRBV3-1/TRBV3-2	TRBJ2-7	CASSQTGINSYEQYF	TGTGCCAGCAGCCAAACAGGGATAAATTCCTACGAGCAGTACTTC
-	TRBD1	TRBV6-2/TRBV6-3	TRBJ1-5	CASSGNRGWEPQHF	TGTGCCAGCAGTGGAAACAGGGGCTGGGAGCCCCAGCATTTT
-	TRBD2	TRBV10-3	TRBJ2-1	CAISGGLAGVVDEQFF	TGTGCCATCAGTGGGGGACTAGCGGGAGTTGTGGATGAGCAGTTCTTC
-	TRBD2	TRBV11-2	TRBJ2-7	CASSRLAGAWYEQYF	TGTGCCAGCAGCCGTCTAGCGGGAGCCTGGTACGAGCAGTACTTC
-	TRBD1	TRBV5-5	TRBJ2-3	CASSLGSGGRADTQYF	TGTGCCAGCAGCTTGGGATCAGGGGGCAGGGCAGATACGCAGTATTTT
few	-	TRBV7-8	TRBJ2-7	CASSLMSGGLYEQYF	TGTGCCAGCAGCTTAATGAGCGGCGGTCTATACGAGCAGTACTTC
-	TRBD1	TRBV3-1/TRBV3-2	TRBJ2-2	CASSLQGVNTGELFF	TGTGCCAGCAGCCTCCAGGGGGTGAACACCGGGGAGCTGTTTTTT
-	TRBD2	TRBV6-6	TRBJ2-5	CASSYSSSGRQETQYF	TGTGCCAGCAGTTACTCGTCTAGCGGGAGGCAAGAGACCCAGTACTTC
-	-	TRBV7-8	TRBJ1-1	CASSLDRVNTEAFF	TGTGCCAGCAGCTTAGACAGGGTGAACACTGAAGCTTTCTTT
-	TRBD2	TRBV27	TRBJ2-3	CASSRTSGSSTDTQYF	TGTGCCAGCAGTCGTACTAGCGGGAGTTCGACAGATACGCAGTATTTT
-	-	TRBV4-3	TRBJ2-5	CASSQVLTSQETQYF	TGCGCCAGCAGCCAAGTTCTCACATCCCAAGAGACCCAGTACTTC
-	-	TRBV19	TRBJ1-5	CASSIWKGDQPQHF	TGTGCCAGTAGTATATGGAAGGGAGATCAGCCCCAGCATTTT
-	TRBD1	TRBV9	TRBJ2-2	CASSAGTGNTGELFF	TGTGCCAGCAGCGCCGGGACAGGGAACACCGGGGAGCTGTTTTTT
-	TRBD2	TRBV11-3	TRBJ2-1	CASTSPSGRYNEQFF	TGTGCCAGCACATCACCTAGCGGGAGGTACAATGAGCAGTTCTTC
-	-	TRBV27	TRBJ1-5	CASSFVGGASNQPQHF	TGTGCCAGCAGTTTTGTAGGGGGGGCGAGCAATCAGCCCCAGCATTTT